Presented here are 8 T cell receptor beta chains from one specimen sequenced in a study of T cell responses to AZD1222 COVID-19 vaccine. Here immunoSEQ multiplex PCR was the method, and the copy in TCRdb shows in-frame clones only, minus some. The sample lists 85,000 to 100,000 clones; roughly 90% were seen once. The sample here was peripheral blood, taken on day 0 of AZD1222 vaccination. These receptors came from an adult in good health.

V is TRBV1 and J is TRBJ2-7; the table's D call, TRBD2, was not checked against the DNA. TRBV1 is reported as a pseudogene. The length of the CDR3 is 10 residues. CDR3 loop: CTSSQSGQYF. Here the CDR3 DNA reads TGCACCAGCAGCCAATCCGGGCAGTACTTC.

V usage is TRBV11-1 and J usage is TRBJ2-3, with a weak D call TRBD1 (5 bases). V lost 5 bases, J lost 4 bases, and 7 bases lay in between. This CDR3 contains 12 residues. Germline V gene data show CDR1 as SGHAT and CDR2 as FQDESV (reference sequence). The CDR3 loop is CASSRTSDTQYF. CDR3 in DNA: TGTGCCAGCAGCCGGACATCAGATACGCAGTATTTT.

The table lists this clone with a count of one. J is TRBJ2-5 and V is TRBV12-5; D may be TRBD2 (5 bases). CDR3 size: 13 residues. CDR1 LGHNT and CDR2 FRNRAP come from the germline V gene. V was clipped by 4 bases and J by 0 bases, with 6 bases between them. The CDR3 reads CASGSGYQETQYF. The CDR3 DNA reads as TGTGCTAGTGGTTCGGGATACCAAGAGACCCAGTACTTC.

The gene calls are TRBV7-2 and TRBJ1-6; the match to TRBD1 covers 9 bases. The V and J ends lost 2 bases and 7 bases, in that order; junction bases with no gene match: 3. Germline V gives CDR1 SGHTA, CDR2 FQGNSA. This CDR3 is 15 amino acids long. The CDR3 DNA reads TGTGCCAGCAGCTTAATGGGACAGGGAAATTCACCCCTCCACTTT. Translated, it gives CASSLMGQGNSPLHF.

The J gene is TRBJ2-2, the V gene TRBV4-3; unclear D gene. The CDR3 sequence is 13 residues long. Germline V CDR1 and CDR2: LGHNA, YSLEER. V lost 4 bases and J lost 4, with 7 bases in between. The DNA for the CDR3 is TGCGCCAGCAGCCCCGTGAGCACCGGGGAGCTGTTTTTT. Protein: CASSPVSTGELFF.

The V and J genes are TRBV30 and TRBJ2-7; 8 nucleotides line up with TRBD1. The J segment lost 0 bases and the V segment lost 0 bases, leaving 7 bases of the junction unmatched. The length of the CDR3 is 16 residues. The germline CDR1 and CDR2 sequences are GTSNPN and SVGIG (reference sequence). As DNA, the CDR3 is TGTGCCTGGAGTGTACCACGACAGGGGAGCTCCTACGAGCAGTACTTC. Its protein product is CAWSVPRQGSSYEQYF.

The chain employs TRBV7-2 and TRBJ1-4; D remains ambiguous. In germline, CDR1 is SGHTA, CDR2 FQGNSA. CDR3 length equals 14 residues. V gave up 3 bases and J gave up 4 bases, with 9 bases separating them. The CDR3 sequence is CASSFQQSNEKLFF. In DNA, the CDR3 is TGTGCCAGCAGCTTTCAACAAAGTAATGAAAAACTGTTTTTT.

CDR3 DNA sequence: TGTGCCACCAGTTTAGCGGGGGGGGATACGCAGTATTTT. Its protein product is CATSLAGGDTQYF. The V gene is TRBV15, the J gene TRBJ2-3; 11 nucleotides agree with TRBD2. CDR3 length: 13 residues. With 6 bases clipped from V and 6 bases from J, the junction kept 2 bases outside the gene matches. In germline, CDR1 is LNHNV, CDR2 YYDKDF (reference sequence).